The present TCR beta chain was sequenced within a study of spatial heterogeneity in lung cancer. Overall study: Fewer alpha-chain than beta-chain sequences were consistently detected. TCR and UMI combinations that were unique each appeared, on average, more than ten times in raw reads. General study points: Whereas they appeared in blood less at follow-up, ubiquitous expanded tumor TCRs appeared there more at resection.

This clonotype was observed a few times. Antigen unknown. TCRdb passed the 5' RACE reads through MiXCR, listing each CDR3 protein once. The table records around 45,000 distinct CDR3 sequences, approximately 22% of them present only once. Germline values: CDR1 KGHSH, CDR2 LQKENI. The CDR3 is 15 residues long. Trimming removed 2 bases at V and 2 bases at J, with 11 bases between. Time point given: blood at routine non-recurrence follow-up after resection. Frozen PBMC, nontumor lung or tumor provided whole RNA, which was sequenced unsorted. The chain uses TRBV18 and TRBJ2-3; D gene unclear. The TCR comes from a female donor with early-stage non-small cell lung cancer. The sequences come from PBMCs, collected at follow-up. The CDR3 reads CASSPSSEYTDTQYF. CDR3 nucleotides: TGTGCCAGCTCACCATCCTCCGAATACACAGATACGCAGTATTTT.